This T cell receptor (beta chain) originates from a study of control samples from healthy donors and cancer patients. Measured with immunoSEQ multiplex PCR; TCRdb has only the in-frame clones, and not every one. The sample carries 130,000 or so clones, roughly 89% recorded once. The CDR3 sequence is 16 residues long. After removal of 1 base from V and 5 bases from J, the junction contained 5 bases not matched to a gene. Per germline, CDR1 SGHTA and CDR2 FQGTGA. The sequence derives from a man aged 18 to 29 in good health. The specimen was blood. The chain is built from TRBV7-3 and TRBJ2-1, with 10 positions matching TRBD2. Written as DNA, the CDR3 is TGTGCCAGCAGCTTAATGGTAGCGGGGGGACACAATGAGCAGTTCTTC. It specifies CASSLMVAGGHNEQFF. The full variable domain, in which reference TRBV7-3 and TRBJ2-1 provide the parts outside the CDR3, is GAGVSQTPSNKVTEKGKYVELRCDPISGHTALYWYRQSLGQGPEFLIYFQGTGAADDSGLPNDRFFAVRPEGSVSTLKIQRTERGDSAVYLCASSLMVAGGHNEQFFGPGTRLTVL.